What follows are 2 T cell receptor beta chains derived from one specimen sequenced in a study of PD-L1 blockade in urothelial cancer. The data were produced by immunoSEQ multiplex PCR, yet TCRdb's version contains in-frame clones alone and is incomplete. The repertoire holds 130,000 or so clones, approximately 84% seen once, with 3% to 4% in the top ten. Time point here: pretreatment peripheral blood. The material sequenced was PBMCs, taken around atezolizumab (anti-PD-L1) treatment. The receptors come from a man between 45 and 60 years old with urothelial cancer.

This chain uses TRBV19 with TRBJ2-2; no reliable D call. The CDR3 is 13 amino acids. Germline V gene lookup returns CDR1 LNHDA and CDR2 SQIVND (reference sequence). The V and J ends lost 5 bases and 6 bases respectively, with 10 bases between them. DNA for the CDR3: TGTGCCAGTAGTGCCTACTTACCCGGGGAGCTGTTTTTT. This codes for CASSAYLPGELFF.

The chain employs TRBV5-6 and TRBJ1-1, with D hard to call. Germline CDR1 reads SGHDT; CDR2 reads YYEEEE. V was cut by 0 bases and J by 11 bases, with 11 bases left in between. The CDR3 covers 12 residues. CDR3 sequence reads: CASSLGRTVAFF. CDR3 DNA sequence: TGTGCCAGCAGCTTGGGGCGAACAGTGGCTTTCTTT.